Following are 8 T cell receptor beta chains from one sample sequenced in a study of identical twins. TCRdb passed the 5' RACE reads through MiXCR, listing each CDR3 protein once. The sample yields about 900,000 distinct CDR3 sequences, more than 9% seen once. This sample was also put to use in a study of yellow fever vaccine responses in identical twins.

The sequenced sample was PBMCs. Receptor source: a woman in her late teens or twenties in good health.

The table lists this clonotype with a few counts. The chain employs TRBV5-4 and TRBJ2-7; 12 nucleotides align to TRBD2. CDR1 is SGHNT, CDR2 YYREEE, per germline (reference sequence). V lost 4 bases to trimming and J lost 3 bases; unmatched junction nucleotides: 8. This CDR3 spans 16 amino acids. The chain's CDR3 is CASSPRLAGEHYEQYF. The CDR3 DNA follows: TGTGCCAGCAGCCCTCGACTAGCGGGAGAACACTACGAGCAGTACTTC.

CDR3 coding DNA: TGTGCCAGCAGTTTAGGAGCTGTCGGGGCCAACGTCCTGACTTTC. It is translated as CASSLGAVGANVLTF. The chain recombines TRBV28 with TRBJ2-6; D unclear. Germline-derived CDR1 and CDR2 are MDHEN and SYDVKM. Trimming pared 2 bases from V and 4 bases from J, leaving 9 bases between. The CDR3 has 15 residues.

This clonotype was seen a handful of times. The chain recombines TRBV7-9 with TRBJ2-7, with 7 bases fitting TRBD2. Germline CDR1 and CDR2: SEHNR and FQNEAQ (reference sequence). The V segment lost 5 bases and the J segment 5 bases; nucleotides outside the gene matches: 9. There are 14 residues in the CDR3. The CDR3, as DNA: TGTGCCAGCAGCCCTGCCCAGCGGGACCACGAGCAGTACTTC. As protein: CASSPAQRDHEQYF.

The chain carries TRBV6-1 and TRBJ2-3; tentatively, D is TRBD1 (5 bases). Germline CDR1 MNHNS, CDR2 SASEGT. Trimming pared 8 bases from V and 2 bases from J, leaving 11 bases between. The CDR3 contains 13 residues. The chain's CDR3 is CASVRQTTDTQYF. Here the CDR3 DNA reads TGTGCCAGCGTAAGACAGACCACAGATACGCAGTATTTT.

This clonotype was detected only a few times. The rearrangement joins TRBV19 to TRBJ2-5, with 8 bases identical to TRBD1. The J segment lost 5 bases and the V segment lost 3 bases, leaving 14 bases of the junction unmatched. CDR1 LNHDA and CDR2 SQIVND come from the germline V gene (reference sequence). The CDR3 runs 17 residues. CDR3 sequence: CASSIWIEAGGAETQYF. The CDR3 nucleotides read TGTGCCAGTAGTATCTGGATCGAGGCAGGGGGCGCGGAGACCCAGTACTTC.

A few counts support this clonotype. The CDR3 DNA sequence: TGTGCCAGCAGTTCAGACAGGGCTACCTATAATTCACCCCTCCACTTT. This codes for CASSSDRATYNSPLHF. The genes are TRBV12-3 or TRBV12-4 and TRBJ1-6; the match to TRBD1 covers 7 bases. The CDR3 is 16 amino acids. Trimming cost V 4 bases and J 2 bases; bases outside gene matches: 5.

This clonotype was detected only a few times. The rearrangement uses TRBV10-2 and TRBJ2-3; D is perhaps TRBD2 (6 bases). CDR1 and CDR2 from the germline V gene are WSHSY and SAAADI. The CDR3 extends over 14 amino acids. The V gene lost 4 bases and the J gene lost 2 bases, with 10 bases spanning the gap. The CDR3, as DNA: TGCGCCAGCAGTGTCCGGGGGTTCACAGATACGCAGTATTTT. Protein product: CASSVRGFTDTQYF.

The chain is built from TRBV7-9 and TRBJ2-7; 9 bases are shared with TRBD1. V was clipped by 8 bases and J by 0 bases; unmatched bases: 8. From germline, CDR1 is SEHNR and CDR2 FQNEAQ (reference sequence). The CDR3 sequence is 15 residues long. CDR3 protein: CASVPGQGNSYEQYF. The CDR3 DNA sequence: TGTGCCAGCGTACCGGGACAGGGAAACTCCTACGAGCAGTACTTC.